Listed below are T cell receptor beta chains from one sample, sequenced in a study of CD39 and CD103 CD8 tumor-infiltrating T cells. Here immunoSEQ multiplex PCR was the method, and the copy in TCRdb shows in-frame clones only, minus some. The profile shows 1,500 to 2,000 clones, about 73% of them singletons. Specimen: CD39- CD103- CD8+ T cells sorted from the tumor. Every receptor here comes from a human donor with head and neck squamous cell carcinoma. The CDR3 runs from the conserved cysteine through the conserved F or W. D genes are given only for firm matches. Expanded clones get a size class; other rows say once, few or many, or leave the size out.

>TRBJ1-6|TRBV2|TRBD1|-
TGTGCCAGCAGGAGGGACAGCTCCTATAATTCACCCCTCCACTTT
CASRRDSSYNSPLHF
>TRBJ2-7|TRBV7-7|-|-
TGTGCTAGCAGCCCCGGCGAGACCTACGAGCAGTACTTC
CASSPGETYEQYF
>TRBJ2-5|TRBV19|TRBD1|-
TGTGCCAGTAGTATAGACGGACAGGCACAAGAGACCCAGTACTTC
CASSIDGQAQETQYF
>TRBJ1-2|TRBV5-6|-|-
TGTGCCAGCAGCTTGGTACAGGCGCACCATGGCTACACCTTC
CASSLVQAHHGYTF
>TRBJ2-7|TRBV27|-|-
TGTGCCAGCTCCTTAGAGGGGGGAGGGACCTACGAGCAGTACTTC
CASSLEGGGTYEQYF
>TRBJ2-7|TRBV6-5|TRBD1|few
TGTGCCAGCAGTTGGACAGGGACAGGTGAGCAGTACTTC
CASSWTGTGEQYF
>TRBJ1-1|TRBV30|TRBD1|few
TGTGCCTGGAGTATTGGACAGGGGGCCCCTTTTGAAGCTTTCTTT
CAWSIGQGAPFEAFF
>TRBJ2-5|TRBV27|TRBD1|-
TGTGCCAGCAGCAAATCTTACGGGGACAGGGGTTTAGAGACCCAGTACTTC
CASSKSYGDRGLETQYF
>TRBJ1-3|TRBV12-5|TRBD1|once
TGTGCTAGTGGTTCCCCTGGACAGGGGGCTTCTGGAAACACCATATATTTT
CASGSPGQGASGNTIYF
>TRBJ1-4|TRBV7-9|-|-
TGTGCCAGCAGCTTAGGTCGAGTTCGGTGGCGCAGACCTTGGGAAAAACTGTTTTTT
CASSLGRVRWRRPWEKLFF
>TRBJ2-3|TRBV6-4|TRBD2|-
TGTGCCAGCAGTGACTCGACTAGCGGGTTTGGCACAGATACGCAGTATTTT
CASSDSTSGFGTDTQYF
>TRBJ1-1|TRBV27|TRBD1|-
TGTACCAGCAGTTTGGGACAGGGTTTCCGGACTGAAGCTTTCTTT
CTSSLGQGFRTEAFF
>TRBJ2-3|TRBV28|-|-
TGTGCCAGCAGTTATGGGGCTTCCCATAGCACAGATACGCAGTATTTT
CASSYGASHSTDTQYF
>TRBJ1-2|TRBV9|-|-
TGTGCCAGCAGCGCAGCCGGACAGACTTACGATGGCTACACCTTC
CASSAAGQTYDGYTF
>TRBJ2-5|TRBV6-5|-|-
TGTGCCAGCAGTTCCCACGGAGGGGTGGGGACCCAGTACTTC
CASSSHGGVGTQYF
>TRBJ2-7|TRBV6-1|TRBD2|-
TGTGCCAGCAGTGTGACTAGCGGGGGGGCCGGGGAGCAGTACTTC
CASSVTSGGAGEQYF
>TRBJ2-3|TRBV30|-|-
TGTGCCTGGAACATGGGGGATAGCACAGATACGCAGTATTTT
CAWNMGDSTDTQYF
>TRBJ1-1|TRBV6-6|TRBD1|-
TGTGCCAGCAGTTACCTAACAGGGGGAATGATTGAAGCTTTCTTT
CASSYLTGGMIEAFF